This T cell receptor (beta chain) appears in the sequencing data of a study of Graves' ophthalmopathy and Graves' hyperthyroidism. Study details: The blood sample was drawn at first diagnosis and before any treatment.

Diagnosis was based on clinical symptoms, serum thyroxine, TRAb, thyroid ultrasound and orbital computed tomography. The study amplified TCR beta CDR3 regions using RNA transcripts. After a first-round RT-PCR with HTBI primers, a second-round multiplex PCR was run. TCRdb re-analysed the multiplex PCR reads in MiXCR, keeping a single row per CDR3 protein. The repertoire holds under 250,000 distinct CDR3 sequences, with 25% to 30% as singletons. Overall study findings and caveats: Most thyroid clonotypes with frequency above 0.001 were detected in blood too.

With V trimmed by 4 bases and J by 4 bases, 11 bases remained unmatched. Per the germline V gene, CDR1 is SGHDN and CDR2 is FVKESK. The CDR3 totals 16 residues. This clonotype was seen at least ten times. What it recognizes is unknown. The receptor comes from a man aged 45-65 years with Graves' ophthalmopathy. The chain is built from TRBV14 and TRBJ1-1, with 8 bases lining up with TRBD1. What was sequenced was peripheral blood. As DNA, the CDR3 is TGTGCCAGCAGCCCGCCGGGAAAAACAGGGGGCACTGAAGCTTTCTTT. Its translation: CASSPPGKTGGTEAFF.